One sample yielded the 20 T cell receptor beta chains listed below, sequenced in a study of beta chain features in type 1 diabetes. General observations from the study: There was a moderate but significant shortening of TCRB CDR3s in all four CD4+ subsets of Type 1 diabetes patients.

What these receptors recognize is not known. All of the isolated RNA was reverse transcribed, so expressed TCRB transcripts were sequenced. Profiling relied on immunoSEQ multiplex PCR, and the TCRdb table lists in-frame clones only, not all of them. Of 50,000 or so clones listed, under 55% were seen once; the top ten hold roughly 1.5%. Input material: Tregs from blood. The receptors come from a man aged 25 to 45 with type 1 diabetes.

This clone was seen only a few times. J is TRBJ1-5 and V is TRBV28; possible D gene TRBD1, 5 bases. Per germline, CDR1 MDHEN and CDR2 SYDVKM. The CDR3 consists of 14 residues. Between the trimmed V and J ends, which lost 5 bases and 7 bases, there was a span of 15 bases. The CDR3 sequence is CASSPGSEGQPQHF. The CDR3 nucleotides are TGTGCCAGCAGTCCAGGGTCCGAAGGGCAGCCCCAGCATTTT.

The CDR3 sequence: CASSPRDRGYTDTQYF. Written as DNA, the CDR3 is TGTGCCAGCTCACCACGGGACAGGGGTTACACAGATACGCAGTATTTT. The V and J genes are TRBV18 and TRBJ2-3; TRBD1 aligns across 10 bases. The V gene end was trimmed by 1 base and the J gene end by 2 bases; junction bases not matched to a gene: 3. This CDR3 is built from 16 residues. CDR1 is KGHSH, CDR2 LQKENI, per germline.

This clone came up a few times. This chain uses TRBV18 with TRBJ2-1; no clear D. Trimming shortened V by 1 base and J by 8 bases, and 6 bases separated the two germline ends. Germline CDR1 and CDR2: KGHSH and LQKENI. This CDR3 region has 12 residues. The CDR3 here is CASSPLRDEQFF. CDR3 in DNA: TGTGCCAGCTCACCACTCCGGGATGAGCAGTTCTTC.

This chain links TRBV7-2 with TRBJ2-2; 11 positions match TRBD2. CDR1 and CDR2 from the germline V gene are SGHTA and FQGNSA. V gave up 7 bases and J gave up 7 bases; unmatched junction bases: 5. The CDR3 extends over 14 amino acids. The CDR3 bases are TGTGCCAGCAAACTAGCGGGAGCGAGCGGGGAGCTGTTTTTT. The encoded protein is CASKLAGASGELFF.

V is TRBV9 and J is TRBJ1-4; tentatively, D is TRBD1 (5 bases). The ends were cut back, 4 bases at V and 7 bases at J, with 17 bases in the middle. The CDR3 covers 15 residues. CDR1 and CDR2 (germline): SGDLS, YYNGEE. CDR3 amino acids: CASSSDFRAGEKLFF. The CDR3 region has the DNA TGTGCCAGCAGCTCTGACTTCAGGGCCGGTGAAAAACTGTTTTTT.

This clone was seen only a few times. The CDR3 nucleotides read TGTGCCAGCAGGGTAGCGGGAGGGCCTATAGATACGCAGTATTTT. It is translated as CASRVAGGPIDTQYF. V usage is TRBV2 and J usage is TRBJ2-3; 11 bases align to TRBD2. This CDR3 contains 15 residues. Unmatched junction bases numbered 7, after V lost 6 bases and J lost 5 bases. Germline V gene data show CDR1 as SNHLY and CDR2 as FYNNEI.

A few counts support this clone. The CDR3 loop reads CASSPIGGKHDEQYF. CDR3 bases: TGTGCCAGCAGCCCCATTGGCGGGAAGCACGACGAGCAGTACTTC. The chain is built from TRBV11-2 and TRBJ2-7, with D tentatively TRBD2 (6 bases). V lost 5 bases to trimming and J lost 5 bases, with 19 bases between them. There are 15 residues in the CDR3. The germline gives CDR1 SGHAT, CDR2 FQNNGV.

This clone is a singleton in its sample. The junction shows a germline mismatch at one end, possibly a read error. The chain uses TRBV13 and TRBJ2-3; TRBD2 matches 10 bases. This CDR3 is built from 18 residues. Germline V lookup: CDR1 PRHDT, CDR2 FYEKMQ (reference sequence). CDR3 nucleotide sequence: TGTGCCAGCAGCCCGCGGACTAGCGGCAGAATTAGCACAGATACGCGGTATTTT. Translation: CASSPRTSGRISTDTRYF. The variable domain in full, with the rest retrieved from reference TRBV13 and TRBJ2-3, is AAGVIQSPRHLIKEKRETATLKCYPIPRHDTVYWYQQGPGQDPQFLISFYEKMQSDKGSIPDRFSAQQFSDYHSELNMSSLELGDSALYFCASSPRTSGRISTDTRYFGPGTRLTVL.

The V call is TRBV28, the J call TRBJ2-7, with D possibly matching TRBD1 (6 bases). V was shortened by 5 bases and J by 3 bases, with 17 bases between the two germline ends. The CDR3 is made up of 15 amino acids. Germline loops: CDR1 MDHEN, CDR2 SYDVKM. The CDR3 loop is CASSPPGVRGYEQYF. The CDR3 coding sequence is TGTGCCAGCAGTCCCCCCGGGGTCAGGGGCTACGAGCAGTACTTC.

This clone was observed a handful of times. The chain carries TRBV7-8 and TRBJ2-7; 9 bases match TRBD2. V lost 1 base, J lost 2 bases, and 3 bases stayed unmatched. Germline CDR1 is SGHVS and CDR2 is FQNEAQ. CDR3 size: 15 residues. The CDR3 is CASSLVPSGTYEQYF. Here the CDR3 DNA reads TGTGCCAGCAGCTTAGTTCCTAGCGGGACCTACGAGCAGTACTTC.

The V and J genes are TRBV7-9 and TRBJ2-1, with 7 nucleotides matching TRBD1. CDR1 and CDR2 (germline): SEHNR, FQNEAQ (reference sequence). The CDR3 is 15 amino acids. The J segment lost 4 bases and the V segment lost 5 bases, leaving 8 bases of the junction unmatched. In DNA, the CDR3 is TGTGCCAGCAGCCCTCCCGGGACAGCATACAATGAGCAGTTCTTC. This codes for CASSPPGTAYNEQFF.

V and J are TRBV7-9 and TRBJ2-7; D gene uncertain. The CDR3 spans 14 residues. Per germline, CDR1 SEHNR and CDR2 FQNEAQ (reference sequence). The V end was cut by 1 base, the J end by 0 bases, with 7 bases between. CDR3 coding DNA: TGTGCCAGCAGCTTAGGCAGGTTCTCCTACGAGCAGTACTTC. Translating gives CASSLGRFSYEQYF.

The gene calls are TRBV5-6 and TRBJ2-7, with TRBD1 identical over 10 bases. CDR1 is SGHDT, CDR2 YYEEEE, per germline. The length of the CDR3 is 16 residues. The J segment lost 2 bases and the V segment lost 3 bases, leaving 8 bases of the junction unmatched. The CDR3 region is CASSSTRQGATYEQYF. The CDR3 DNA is TGTGCCAGCAGCTCTACGAGACAGGGGGCGACCTACGAGCAGTACTTC.

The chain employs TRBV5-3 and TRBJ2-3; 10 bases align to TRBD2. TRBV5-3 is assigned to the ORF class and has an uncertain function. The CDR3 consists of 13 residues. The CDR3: CARSSSGRDTQYF. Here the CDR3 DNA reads TGTGCGCGGAGCTCTAGCGGGAGAGATACGCAGTATTTT.

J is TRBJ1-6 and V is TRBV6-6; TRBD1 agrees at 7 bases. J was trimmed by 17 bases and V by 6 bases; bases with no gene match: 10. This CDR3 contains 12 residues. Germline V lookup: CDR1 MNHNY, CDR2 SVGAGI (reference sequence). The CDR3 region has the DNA TGTGCCAGCAGCCGCGACAGGGTTTCGATCCACTTT. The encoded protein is CASSRDRVSIHF.

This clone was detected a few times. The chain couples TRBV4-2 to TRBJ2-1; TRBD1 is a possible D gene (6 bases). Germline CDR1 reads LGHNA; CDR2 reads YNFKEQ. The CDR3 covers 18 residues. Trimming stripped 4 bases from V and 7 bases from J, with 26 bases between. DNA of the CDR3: TGTGCCAGCAGCCGGAGAATGGACAGAACCGATAAAAAAAATGAGCAGTTCTTC. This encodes CASSRRMDRTDKKNEQFF.

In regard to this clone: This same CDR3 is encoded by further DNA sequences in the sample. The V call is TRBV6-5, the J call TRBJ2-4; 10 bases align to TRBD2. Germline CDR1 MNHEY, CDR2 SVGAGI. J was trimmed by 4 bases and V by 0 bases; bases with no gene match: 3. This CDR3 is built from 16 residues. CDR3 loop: CASSYSGLAAKNIQYF. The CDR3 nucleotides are TGTGCCAGCAGTTACTCCGGACTAGCGGCTAAAAACATTCAGTACTTC.

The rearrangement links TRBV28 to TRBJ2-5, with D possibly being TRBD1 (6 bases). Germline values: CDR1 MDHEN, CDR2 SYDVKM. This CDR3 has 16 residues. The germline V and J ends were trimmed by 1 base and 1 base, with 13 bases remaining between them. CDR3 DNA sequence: TGTGCCAGCAGTTTATCTCCCACAGGGCTCCAAGAGACCCAGTACTTC. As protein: CASSLSPTGLQETQYF.

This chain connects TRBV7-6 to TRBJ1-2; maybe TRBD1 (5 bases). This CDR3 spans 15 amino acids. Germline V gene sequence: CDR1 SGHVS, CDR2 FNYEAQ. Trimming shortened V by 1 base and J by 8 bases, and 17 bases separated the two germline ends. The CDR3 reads CASSLVGGDNSGYTF. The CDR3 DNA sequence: TGTGCCAGCAGCTTAGTGGGAGGGGATAATTCGGGCTACACCTTC.

The CDR3 loop reads CASSVQSGANVLTF. In DNA form, the CDR3 reads TGTGCCAGCAGTGTTCAGTCTGGGGCCAACGTCCTGACTTTC. The chain is built from TRBV2 and TRBJ2-6; D not certain. The germline V and J ends were trimmed by 4 bases and 1 base, with 5 bases remaining between them. Germline assignment: CDR1 SNHLY and CDR2 FYNNEI. The CDR3 covers 14 residues.